Each of the 24 T cell receptor beta chains below was sequenced from the same sample in a study of regulatory T cells in long-lasting Graves disease. For TCR beta, libraries came from iRepertoire HTBI primers and Arm-PCR of CDR3 regions. MiXCR, run by TCRdb on the multiplex PCR reads, gives a single entry per CDR3 protein. The sample yields roughly 610,000 distinct CDR3 sequences, 16% seen once. Time point noted: newly diagnosed GD, antithyroid drugs for less than 3 months. PBMC-extracted RNA yielded the TCR library. The same data also went into a second study, on T cells in Graves' hyperthyroidism and ophthalmopathy.

The sequencing used peripheral blood mononuclear cells (PBMCs), collected at new diagnosis, from a patient treated with antithyroid drugs. The receptors were sampled from a woman between 25 and 40 years old with Graves disease.

This clonotype was seen many times. This chain connects TRBV7-9 to TRBJ2-7; 13 positions match TRBD2. The V and J ends lost 5 bases and 5 bases, in that order; junction bases with no gene match: 6. Germline V gives CDR1 SEHNR, CDR2 FQNEAQ (reference sequence). The CDR3 totals 15 residues. Written as DNA, the CDR3 is TGTGCCAGCAGCCGACGGACTAGCGGGAGACACGAGCAGTACTTC. Translated, it gives CASSRRTSGRHEQYF.

V usage is TRBV5-8 and J usage is TRBJ2-3; the D gene is possibly TRBD2 (5 bases). Germline lookup yields CDR1 SGHTS and CDR2 YDEGEE. The ends were cut back, 1 base at V and 2 bases at J, with 14 bases in the middle. The CDR3 is 16 residues long. CDR3 DNA sequence: TGTGCCAGCAGCTTGAGGGCGCGGGCCAACACAGATACGCAGTATTTT. Translation gives CASSLRARANTDTQYF.

V and J are TRBV9 and TRBJ2-7; D may match TRBD1 or TRBD2 (7 bases each). V was pared by 4 bases and J by 0 bases, with 14 bases between. The CDR3 covers 15 residues. Germline V gene lookup returns CDR1 SGDLS and CDR2 YYNGEE. The CDR3 DNA sequence: TGTGCCAGCAGCTCAGGGGGGGAGAGCTCCTACGAGCAGTACTTC. Amino acids: CASSSGGESSYEQYF. Based on the CDR3 plus reference TRBV9 and TRBJ2-7, the full variable domain is DSGVTQTPKHLITATGQRVTLRCSPRSGDLSVYWYQQSLDQGLQFLIQYYNGEERAKGNILERFSAQQFPDLHSELNLSSLELGDSALYFCASSSGGESSYEQYFGPGTRLTVT.

This clonotype was counted a few times. The chain carries TRBV3-1 and TRBJ1-1, with D maybe TRBD1 (6 bases). This CDR3 has 14 amino acids. Germline lookup yields CDR1 LGHDT and CDR2 YNNKEL (reference sequence). V was cut by 3 bases and J by 1 base, with 9 bases left in between. The CDR3 here is CASSQRGQNTEAFF. Here the CDR3 DNA reads TGTGCCAGCAGCCAGAGGGGACAGAACACTGAAGCTTTCTTT. Full variable domain (rest looked up from reference TRBV3-1 and TRBJ1-1): DTAVSQTPKYLVTQMGNDKSIKCEQNLGHDTMYWYKQDSKKFLKIMFSYNNKELIINETVPNRFSPKSPDKAHLNLHINSLELGDSAVYFCASSQRGQNTEAFFGQGTRLTVV.

This chain links TRBV18 with TRBJ1-6; a weak D match, TRBD1 (5 bases). The V and J ends lost 3 bases and 5 bases respectively, with 8 bases between them. This CDR3 has 14 amino acids. Germline V CDR1 and CDR2: KGHSH, LQKENI. The CDR3, as DNA: TGTGCCAGCTCACCCCGGGACGATAATTCACCCCTCCACTTT. It specifies CASSPRDDNSPLHF. Drawing the rest from reference TRBV18 and TRBJ1-6, the complete variable domain is NAGVMQNPRHLVRRRGQEARLRCSPMKGHSHVYWYRQLPEEGLKFMVYLQKENIIDESGMPKERFSAEFPKEGPSILRIQQVVRGDSAAYFCASSPRDDNSPLHFGNGTRLTVT.

This clonotype came up many times. The rearrangement joins TRBV12-3 or TRBV12-4 to TRBJ2-1; tentatively, D is TRBD2 (7 bases). There are 14 residues in the CDR3. Trimming took off 6 bases at V and 9 bases at J, with 18 bases between the two ends. CDR3 coding DNA: TGTGCCAGCAGACCCGGACTAGGGGGAACTGAGCAGTTCTTC. Amino acid sequence: CASRPGLGGTEQFF.

This clonotype was detected a few times. V usage is TRBV6-1 and J usage is TRBJ1-5, with TRBD1 matching over 7 bases. This CDR3 has 12 amino acids. V lost 6 bases to trimming and J lost 7 bases; unmatched junction nucleotides: 3. Germline CDR1 is MNHNS and CDR2 is SASEGT. CDR3 protein: CASRTGQQPQHF. In nucleotides, the CDR3 is TGTGCCAGCAGGACAGGGCAACAGCCCCAGCATTTT.

V gene TRBV5-1 combines with J gene TRBJ2-7; tentative D call: TRBD2 (5 bases). Germline assignment: CDR1 SGHRS and CDR2 YFSETQ. This CDR3 is built from 14 residues. The V end was cut by 0 bases, the J end by 7 bases, with 14 bases between. The DNA for the CDR3 is TGCGCCAGCAGCTTGGCGGGTCTCACGGGGGAGCAGTACTTC. Its protein is CASSLAGLTGEQYF.

Many counts were recorded for this clonotype. The rearrangement uses TRBV6-1 and TRBJ2-1, with D possibly being TRBD2 (6 bases). The germline V and J ends were trimmed by 4 bases and 6 bases, with 16 bases remaining between them. Germline CDR1 and CDR2: MNHNS and SASEGT. CDR3 length equals 15 residues. The CDR3 loop is CASSGASVWGNEQFF. For the CDR3, the DNA is TGTGCCAGCAGTGGGGCTAGCGTATGGGGCAATGAGCAGTTCTTC.

The rearrangement joins TRBV28 to TRBJ1-1; weak D call: TRBD1 (6 bases). The V end was cut by 2 bases, the J end by 6 bases, with 13 bases between. The length of the CDR3 is 14 residues. The germline V gene has CDR1 MDHEN and CDR2 SYDVKM. The chain's CDR3 is CASSLKGRGPEAFF. The CDR3 DNA reads TGTGCCAGCAGTTTAAAGGGCAGGGGACCTGAAGCTTTCTTT.

This clonotype was detected a few times. The chain recombines TRBV5-1 with TRBJ1-4, with D perhaps TRBD1 (5 bases). The CDR3 totals 17 residues. CDR1 and CDR2 (germline): SGHRS, YFSETQ. V was trimmed by 0 bases and J by 3 bases, leaving 15 bases between them. CDR3 sequence reads: CASSLGAGGAANEKLFF. Written as DNA, the CDR3 is TGCGCCAGCAGCTTGGGGGCTGGAGGGGCAGCTAATGAAAAACTGTTTTTT.

This clonotype was counted a single time. A clone one base away is much larger, so this may be a read error. The V call is TRBV10-2, the J call TRBJ2-7; D unresolved. Germline CDR1 and CDR2: WSHSY and SAAADI. Deletions cut 4 bases from V and 6 bases from J, with 10 bases between. The CDR3 extends over 12 amino acids. CDR3 protein: CASSANSLEQYF. The DNA for the CDR3 is TGCGCCAGCAGTGCCAACAGTCTCGAGCAGTACTTC.

This clonotype was seen repeatedly, ten times or more. The V call is TRBV29-1, the J call TRBJ1-1; TRBD1 matches at 7 bases. CDR1 is SQVTM and CDR2 is ANQGSEA in the germline V gene. Trimming cost V 4 bases and J 8 bases; bases outside gene matches: 10. This CDR3 is 13 amino acids long. CDR3: CSVVQSRDREAFF. The CDR3 DNA reads TGCAGCGTTGTGCAATCCCGGGACAGAGAAGCTTTCTTT.

V gene TRBV6-5 combines with J gene TRBJ1-6; D is unresolved. V was clipped by 0 bases and J by 8 bases, with 11 bases between them. Germline values: CDR1 MNHEY, CDR2 SVGAGI. This CDR3 has 15 residues. CDR3 sequence: CASSYSFRGDSPLHF. The CDR3 DNA sequence: TGTGCCAGCAGTTACTCCTTTCGTGGGGATTCACCCCTCCACTTT.

The chain carries TRBV5-4 and TRBJ2-7; 9 bases agree with TRBD2. The ends lost 3 bases at V and 0 bases at J; junction bases unmatched: 4. Germline CDR1 and CDR2: SGHNT and YYREEE (reference sequence). The CDR3 length is 15 residues. This CDR3 reads CASSSAGGTSYEQYF. CDR3 sequence (DNA): TGTGCCAGCAGCTCAGCGGGAGGTACCTCCTACGAGCAGTACTTC.

This clonotype was seen more than once but under ten times. The chain joins TRBV6-1 to TRBJ2-2; perhaps TRBD2 as D (5 bases). V lost 3 bases and J 6 bases, leaving 14 bases between the germline ends. The CDR3 is made up of 15 amino acids. CDR1 and CDR2 (germline): MNHNS, SASEGT. The CDR3 DNA sequence: TGTGCCAGCAGTGAGGTCTCGGGATTGGCCGGGGAGCTGTTTTTT. This codes for CASSEVSGLAGELFF.

Ten or more counts support this clonotype. The V call is TRBV29-1, the J call TRBJ1-4; a weak D match, TRBD1 (5 bases). CDR1 and CDR2 (germline): SQVTM, ANQGSEA. CDR3 length equals 13 residues. V lost 5 bases to trimming and J lost 4 bases, with 11 bases between them. The CDR3 region is CSVSTAGNEKLFF. DNA of the CDR3: TGCAGCGTTTCGACAGCGGGTAATGAAAAACTGTTTTTT.

The chain links TRBV18 to TRBJ2-7, with D tentatively TRBD1 or TRBD2 (5 bases each). The CDR3 is 14 residues long. The germline V and J ends were trimmed by 6 bases and 6 bases, with 18 bases remaining between them. CDR1 is KGHSH and CDR2 is LQKENI in the germline V gene. CDR3 protein: CASSPTRGEGEQYF. The CDR3 DNA sequence: TGTGCCAGCTCCCCTACACGGGGCGAGGGCGAGCAGTACTTC.

This clonotype has at least ten counts. The CDR3 protein is CASSLSQGYGYTF. The CDR3 DNA reads as TGTGCCAGCAGTCTCTCACAGGGCTATGGCTACACCTTC. The chain employs TRBV27 and TRBJ1-2; possible D gene TRBD1, 6 bases. This CDR3 comprises 13 residues. Germline CDR1 reads MNHEY; CDR2 reads SMNVEV (reference sequence). V was pared by 5 bases and J by 4 bases, with 11 bases between.

There are many counts of this clonotype. This rearrangement joins TRBV28 to TRBJ2-3; D not resolved. The V end lost 11 bases, the J end lost 1 base, and 13 bases lay between the germline ends. The CDR3 sequence is 13 residues long. Germline loops: CDR1 MDHEN, CDR2 SYDVKM. The CDR3 DNA sequence: TGTGCCCTCATGTCCCCAGGCACAGATACGCAGTATTTT. It translates to CALMSPGTDTQYF.

The table lists this clonotype with a few counts. The V call is TRBV30, the J call TRBJ2-4; D gene unclear. Germline CDR1 GTSNPN, CDR2 SVGIG (reference sequence). This CDR3 has 13 amino acids. V lost 5 bases, J lost 0 bases, and 8 bases lay in between. CDR3: CAWGTLAKNIQYF. In DNA, the CDR3 is TGTGCCTGGGGCACCTTAGCCAAAAACATTCAGTACTTC.

For this clonotype: A much larger clonotype is one base distant, so this may be a read error. The chain has TRBV12-3 or TRBV12-4 and TRBJ1-1; D possibly corresponds to TRBD1 (5 bases). The CDR3 has 12 residues. In DNA, the CDR3 is TGTGCCGTACACCTAGACGGGGGGGTCGCTTCCTTT. Amino acid sequence: CAVHLDGGVASF.

This clonotype was picked up many times. The genes are TRBV25-1 and TRBJ1-3, with D hard to call. The CDR3 consists of 13 residues. Looked up from germline, CDR1 is MGHDK and CDR2 is SYGVNS. V lost 7 bases, J lost 8 bases, and 15 bases lay in between. The CDR3 bases are TGTGCCAGCACCCGAAGGTCGTCGGACACCATATATTTT. It is translated as CASTRRSSDTIYF.

A few counts support this clonotype. The chain employs TRBV5-8 and TRBJ2-1; a possible D gene is TRBD2 (7 bases). CDR3 length: 15 residues. CDR1 SGHTS and CDR2 YDEGEE come from the germline V gene. Trimming shortened V by 5 bases and J by 1 base, and 13 bases separated the two germline ends. The CDR3 loop is CASRLRGGSYNEQFF. The CDR3 bases are TGTGCCAGCAGACTTAGGGGGGGATCCTACAATGAGCAGTTCTTC.